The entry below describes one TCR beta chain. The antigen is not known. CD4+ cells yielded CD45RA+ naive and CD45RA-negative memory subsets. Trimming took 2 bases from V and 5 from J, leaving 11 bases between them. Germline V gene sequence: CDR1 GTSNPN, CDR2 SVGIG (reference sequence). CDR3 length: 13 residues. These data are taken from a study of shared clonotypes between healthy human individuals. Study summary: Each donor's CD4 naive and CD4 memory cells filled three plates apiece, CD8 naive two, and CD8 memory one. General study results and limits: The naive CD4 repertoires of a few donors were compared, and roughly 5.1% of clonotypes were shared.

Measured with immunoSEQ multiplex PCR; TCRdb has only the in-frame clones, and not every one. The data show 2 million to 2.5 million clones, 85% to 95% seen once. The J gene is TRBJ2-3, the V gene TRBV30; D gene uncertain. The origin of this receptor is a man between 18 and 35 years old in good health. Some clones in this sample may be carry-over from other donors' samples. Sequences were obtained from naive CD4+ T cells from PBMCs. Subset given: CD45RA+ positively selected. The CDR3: CAWSQSVRDTQYF. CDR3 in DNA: TGTGCCTGGAGTCAATCAGTCCGAGATACGCAGTATTTT.